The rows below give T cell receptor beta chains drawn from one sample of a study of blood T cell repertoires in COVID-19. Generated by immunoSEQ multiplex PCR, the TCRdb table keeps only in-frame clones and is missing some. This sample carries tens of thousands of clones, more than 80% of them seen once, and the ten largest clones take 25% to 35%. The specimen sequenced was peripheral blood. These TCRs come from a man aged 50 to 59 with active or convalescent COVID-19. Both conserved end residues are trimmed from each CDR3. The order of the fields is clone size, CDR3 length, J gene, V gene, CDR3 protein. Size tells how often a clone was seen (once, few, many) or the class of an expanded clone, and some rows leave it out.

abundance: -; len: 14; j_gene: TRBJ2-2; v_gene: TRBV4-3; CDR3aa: ASSQETGLDTGELF
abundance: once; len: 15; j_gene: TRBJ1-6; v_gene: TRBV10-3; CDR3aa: AISDRGRSSYNSPLH
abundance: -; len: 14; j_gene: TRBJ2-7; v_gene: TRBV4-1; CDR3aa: ASSQLATEDFYEQY
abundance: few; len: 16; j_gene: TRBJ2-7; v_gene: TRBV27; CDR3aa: ASSPRTSGGPLPGEQY
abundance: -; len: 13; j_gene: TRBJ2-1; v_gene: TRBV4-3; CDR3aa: ASSQVSSRTSEQF
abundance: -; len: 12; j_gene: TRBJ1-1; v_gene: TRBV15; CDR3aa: ATSRQALNTEAF
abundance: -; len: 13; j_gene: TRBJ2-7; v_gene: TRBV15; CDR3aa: ATSREGQGGYEQY
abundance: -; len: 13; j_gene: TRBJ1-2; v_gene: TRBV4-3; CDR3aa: ASSQEKRRYSGYT
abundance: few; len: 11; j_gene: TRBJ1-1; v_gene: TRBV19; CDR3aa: ASSSGRGTEAF
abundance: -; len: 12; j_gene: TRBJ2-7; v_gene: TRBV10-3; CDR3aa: AISRGIGASEQY
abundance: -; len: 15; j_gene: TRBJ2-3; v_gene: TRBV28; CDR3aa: ASSLPPSGTSTDTQY
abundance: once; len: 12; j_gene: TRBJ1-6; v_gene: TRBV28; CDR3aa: ASSFPVSHSPLH
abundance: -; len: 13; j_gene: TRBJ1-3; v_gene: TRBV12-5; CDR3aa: ASGRGDTGGNTIY
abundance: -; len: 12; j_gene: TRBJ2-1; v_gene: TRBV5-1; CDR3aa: ASSSRQGYNKQF
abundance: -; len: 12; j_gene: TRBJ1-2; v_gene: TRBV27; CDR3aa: ASSIRGSRVGYT
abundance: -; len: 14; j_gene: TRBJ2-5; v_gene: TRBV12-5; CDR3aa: ASGLRTGAIQETQY
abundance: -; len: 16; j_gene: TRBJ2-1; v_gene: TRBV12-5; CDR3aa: ASGFPKQGESSYNEQF
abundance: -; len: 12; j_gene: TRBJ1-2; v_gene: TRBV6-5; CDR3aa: ASRDTGTGGFCT
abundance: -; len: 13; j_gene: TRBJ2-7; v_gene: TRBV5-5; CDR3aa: ASSSSGTGSYEQY
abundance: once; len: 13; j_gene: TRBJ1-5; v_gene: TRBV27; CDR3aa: ASSPGRGVNQPQH
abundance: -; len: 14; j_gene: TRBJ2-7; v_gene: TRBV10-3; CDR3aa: AISESPGQGAHEQY
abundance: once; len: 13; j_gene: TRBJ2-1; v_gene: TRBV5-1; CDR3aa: ASSLERGSYNEQF
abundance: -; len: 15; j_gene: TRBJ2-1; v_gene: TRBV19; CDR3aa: ASSIGPAGGWYNEQF
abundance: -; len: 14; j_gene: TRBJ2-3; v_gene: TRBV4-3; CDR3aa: ASSQGDWGSTDTQY
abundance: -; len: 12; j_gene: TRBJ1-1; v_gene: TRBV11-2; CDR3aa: ASSLTGLGTEAF
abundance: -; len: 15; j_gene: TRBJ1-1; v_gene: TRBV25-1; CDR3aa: ASSEWDVTGLVTEAF
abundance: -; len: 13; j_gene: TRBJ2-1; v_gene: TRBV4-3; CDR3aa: ASSLRLRGYNEQF
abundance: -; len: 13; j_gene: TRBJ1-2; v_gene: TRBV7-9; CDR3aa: ASSTQQGASYGYT
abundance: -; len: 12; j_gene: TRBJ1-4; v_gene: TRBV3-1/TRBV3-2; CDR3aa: ASSQEDRPGGLF
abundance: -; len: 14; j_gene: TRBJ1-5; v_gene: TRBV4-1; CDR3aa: ASSPVENTRSQPQH
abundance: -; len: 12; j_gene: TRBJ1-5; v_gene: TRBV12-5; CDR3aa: ASGLGPGDQPQH
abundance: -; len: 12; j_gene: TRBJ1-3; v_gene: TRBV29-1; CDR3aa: SVAETNSGNTIY
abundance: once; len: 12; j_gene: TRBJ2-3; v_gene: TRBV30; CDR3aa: AWRAGTLTDTQY
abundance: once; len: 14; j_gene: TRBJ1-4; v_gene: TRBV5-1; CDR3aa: ASSEIFGGINEKLF
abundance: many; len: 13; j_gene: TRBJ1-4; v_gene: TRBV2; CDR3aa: ASRPDRGRNEKLF
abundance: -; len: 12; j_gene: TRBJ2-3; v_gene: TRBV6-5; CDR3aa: ASLDRGPGDTQY
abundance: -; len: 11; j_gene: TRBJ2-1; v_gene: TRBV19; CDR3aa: ASTEGTSGEQF
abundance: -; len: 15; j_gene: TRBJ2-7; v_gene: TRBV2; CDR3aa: ASSDWTSGESSYEQY
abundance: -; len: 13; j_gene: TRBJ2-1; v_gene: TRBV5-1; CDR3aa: ASRPGQGSYNEQF
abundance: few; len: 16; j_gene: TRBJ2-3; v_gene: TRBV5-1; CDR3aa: ASSGSWSTSGITDTQY
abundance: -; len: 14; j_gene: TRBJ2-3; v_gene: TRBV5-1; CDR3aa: ASSLILGGSTDTQY
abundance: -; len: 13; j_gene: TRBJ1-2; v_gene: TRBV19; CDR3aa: ASSPWEGIVDGYT